Presented here are 14 T cell receptor beta chains from one specimen sequenced in a study of persistence of HIV-infected CD4 T cells. Sequencing used immunoSEQ version 4 in survey mode. Profiled with immunoSEQ multiplex PCR; TCRdb holds only in-frame clones, not every one. The sample yields roughly 30,000 clones, approximately 80% seen once. These receptors' targets are unknown. Lysates of CMV-infected fibroblasts at 8 to 10 ug/mL stimulated these cells. CD40L/CD69 double-negative CD45RO-high memory CD4+ T cells were collected. The input for sequencing was CD4+ T cells sorted from PBMCs after approximately 19-hour stimulation, taken from a patient who received antiretroviral therapy. The receptors here all came from an adult woman with HIV who was CMV-seropositive.

V gene TRBV28 combines with J gene TRBJ1-5; 10 positions agree with TRBD1. Unmatched junction bases numbered 14, after V lost 6 bases and J lost 6 bases. Germline CDR1 reads MDHEN; CDR2 reads SYDVKM. The CDR3 is 17 amino acids. The CDR3 nucleotides read TGTGCCAGCAGACCTATCAACCCCGGACAGGGGGGTCAGCCCCAGCATTTT. Its translation: CASRPINPGQGGQPQHF.

The chain recombines TRBV6-4 with TRBJ2-2; TRBD1 is a possible D gene (6 bases). Between the trimmed V and J ends, which lost 3 bases and 1 base, there was a span of 6 bases. Per germline, CDR1 MRHNA and CDR2 SNTAGT. The CDR3 is made up of 14 amino acids. CDR3 nucleotides: TGTGCCAGCAGTGAACAGGGGAACACCGGGGAGCTGTTTTTT. The encoded protein is CASSEQGNTGELFF.

The chain is built from TRBV7-9 and TRBJ1-2; tentatively, D is TRBD1 (6 bases). V gave up 5 bases and J gave up 5 bases, with 27 bases separating them. The CDR3 contains 18 residues. Germline V CDR1 and CDR2: SEHNR, FQNEAQ (reference sequence). The CDR3 reads CASSRPPAGVGGPYGYTF. Written as DNA, the CDR3 is TGTGCCAGCAGCCGCCCCCCGGCAGGGGTCGGGGGACCTTATGGCTACACCTTC.

This chain joins TRBV18 and TRBJ1-4; tentatively, D is TRBD1 (5 bases). Deletions cut 0 bases from V and 10 bases from J, with 6 bases between. From germline, CDR1 is KGHSH and CDR2 LQKENI. The CDR3 runs to 12 residues. The CDR3 protein is CASSPPGGKLFF. DNA for the CDR3: TGTGCCAGCTCACCACCGGGGGGAAAACTGTTTTTT.

The chain carries TRBV14 and TRBJ2-3; D is possibly TRBD2 (7 bases). Germline CDR1 and CDR2: SGHDN and FVKESK. This CDR3 is built from 18 residues. Deletions cut 4 bases from V and 1 base from J, with 21 bases between. The DNA of the CDR3 is TGTGCCAGCAGCCCAATGGGCGGGGGCATCTTTGGCACAGATACGCAGTATTTT. Translating it yields CASSPMGGGIFGTDTQYF. Full variable domain (missing parts from reference TRBV14 and TRBJ2-3): EAGVTQFPSHSVIEKGQTVTLRCDPISGHDNLYWYRRVMGKEIKFLLHFVKESKQDESGMPNNRFLAERTGGTYSTLKVQPAELEDSGVYFCASSPMGGGIFGTDTQYFGPGTRLTVL.

This rearrangement joins TRBV5-1 to TRBJ2-3, with a tentative D call TRBD1 (6 bases). This CDR3 is built from 14 residues. V gave up 2 bases and J gave up 0 bases, with 7 bases separating them. Germline values: CDR1 SGHRS, CDR2 YFSETQ. CDR3 bases: TGCGCCAGCAGCTTCCAGGGGAGCACAGATACGCAGTATTTT. This codes for CASSFQGSTDTQYF. The full variable domain, completed using reference TRBV5-1 and TRBJ2-3, is KAGVTQTPRYLIKTRGQQVTLSCSPISGHRSVSWYQQTPGQGLQFLFEYFSETQRNKGNFPGRFSGRQFSNSRSEMNVSTLELGDSALYLCASSFQGSTDTQYFGPGTRLTVL.

This chain connects TRBV19 to TRBJ2-2, with D perhaps matching TRBD1 (5 bases). Trimming cost V 7 bases and J 5 bases, with 17 bases left between them. The CDR3 runs 15 residues. Germline values: CDR1 LNHDA, CDR2 SQIVND (reference sequence). CDR3: CASTLRAGRTGELFF. CDR3 sequence (DNA): TGTGCCAGTACCTTACGCGCAGGGCGGACCGGGGAGCTGTTTTTT. Variable domain in full (rest from reference TRBV19 and TRBJ2-2): DGGITQSPKYLFRKEGQNVTLSCEQNLNHDAMYWYRQDPGQGLRLIYYSQIVNDFQKGDIAEGYSVSREKKESFPLTVTSAQKNPTAFYLCASTLRAGRTGELFFGEGSRLTVL.

The chain carries TRBV5-1 and TRBJ1-1; a possible D gene is TRBD1 (5 bases). The CDR3 is 15 residues long. Germline-derived CDR1 and CDR2 are SGHRS and YFSETQ. V was shortened by 6 bases and J by 2 bases, with 17 bases between the two germline ends. The CDR3 reads CASTPSPTVNTEAFF. In nucleotides, the CDR3 is TGCGCCAGCACTCCTTCACCGACAGTAAACACTGAAGCTTTCTTT.

The chain is built from TRBV18 and TRBJ1-2; D is unresolved. Between the trimmed V and J ends, which lost 0 bases and 8 bases, there was a span of 7 bases. Germline V gives CDR1 KGHSH, CDR2 LQKENI. The CDR3 has 12 residues. The DNA for the CDR3 is TGTGCCAGCTCACCACCGGCTTTAGGCTACACCTTC. Translation gives CASSPPALGYTF.

The chain uses TRBV4-2 and TRBJ1-1, with 7 bases matching TRBD1. The ends lost 1 base at V and 3 bases at J; junction bases unmatched: 5. Germline values: CDR1 LGHNA, CDR2 YNFKEQ. The CDR3 totals 15 residues. As DNA, the CDR3 is TGTGCCAGCAGCCAAGGTCGACAGGGCTACACTGAAGCTTTCTTT. Its protein product is CASSQGRQGYTEAFF.

By its share, this clone is medium-sized (0.01 to 0.1%). The rearrangement uses TRBV19 and TRBJ2-5; 8 bases line up with TRBD2. After removal of 4 bases from V and 4 bases from J, the junction contained 8 bases not matched to a gene. This CDR3 has 15 residues. Germline V gene sequence: CDR1 LNHDA, CDR2 SQIVND (reference sequence). CDR3 DNA: TGTGCCAGTAGTACTTCTAGCGGGTGGGGAGAGACCCAGTACTTC. Translated, it gives CASSTSSGWGETQYF.

The genes are TRBV18 and TRBJ2-1; 13 nucleotides agree with TRBD2. Germline lookup yields CDR1 KGHSH and CDR2 LQKENI. The CDR3 extends over 17 amino acids. V was clipped by 3 bases and J by 5 bases; unmatched bases: 7. CDR3 sequence: CASSPSTSGGPNNEQFF. CDR3 nucleotide sequence: TGTGCCAGCTCACCGTCGACTAGCGGGGGGCCAAACAATGAGCAGTTCTTC.

The chain links TRBV13 to TRBJ2-5, with D possibly TRBD2 on 5 matching bases. This CDR3 has 12 residues. V was trimmed by 1 base and J by 7 bases, leaving 7 bases between them. From germline, CDR1 is PRHDT and CDR2 FYEKMQ (reference sequence). The CDR3 DNA follows: TGTGCCAGCAGCTTAGAACGGGGGACCCAGTACTTC. Translated: CASSLERGTQYF.

The table lists this clone with a few counts. The chain couples TRBV19 to TRBJ1-4, with a tentative D call TRBD1 (5 bases). The V end lost 8 bases, the J end lost 14 bases, and 12 bases lay between the germline ends. This CDR3 contains 10 residues. CDR1 and CDR2 from the germline V gene are LNHDA and SQIVND (reference sequence). The CDR3 region has the DNA TGTGCCAGTGGGACCGGCAGTCTGTTTTTT. This encodes CASGTGSLFF.